This TCR beta chain emerged from a study of cytomegalovirus exposure and HLA in healthy donors (dated by TCRdb to about 2017). Looking at the study overall: A later analysis indicated that the 130 or so validation repertoires were generated on the platform also employed for the 700 or so repertoires of the first cohort. Along with the 666-subject first cohort, a separate validation cohort of around 120 different subjects was used. The study aimed to test whether signatures of past pathogen exposure could be identified by cataloging public T cell receptors. To predict cytomegalovirus infection status, the study brought together high-throughput TCR immunosequencing, statistical association of individual TCRs with disease status, and machine learning. What the research found in general, with its limitations: In the study, around 150 TCR beta chains were listed as associated with cytomegalovirus. The authors suggested that the approach could potentially be generalized to other disease states and immunological phenotypes. Of the cluster scores, approximately 95% were above 0 in a later analysis, which found that TCRs clustered in the first cohort also tended to co-occur in the 120 validation repertoires. In vitro tests confirmed that a few of the cytomegalovirus-associated TCR beta chains recognize cytomegalovirus antigens. While some public TCRs were present in many individuals, most TCR sequences turned up only very rarely across donors. A later analysis had no HLA typing for the validation cohort, so co-occurrence there was scored across all 130 or so repertoires. In both the original and validation cohorts, the classifier was reported to diagnose cytomegalovirus status with high specificity and sensitivity.

Library method: the immunoSEQ multiplex PCR assay. Regarding the original processing steps: A statistical classification framework was built to diagnose cytomegalovirus status from the catalog of TCR beta chain sequences. TCRdb took this table from immuneACCESS and kept in-frame rearrangements with V and J called. Such tables lack part of the clones; where checked against another copy, unresolved V genes explain under half of the gap, and the rest is unexplained. The D gene and trimming were derived from the DNA, and the V and J assignments and clone size from that table. The sample contains about 150,000 clones, around nine tenths of them found a single time. Around 24% of the sample is in the top ten clones. Separate from the roughly 650-subject first cohort, the validation cohort of about 110 subjects was the group to which the donors belonged. The junction shows trimming of 5 bases on V and 0 bases on J, and the gene matches do not reach 14 bases of it. The germline V gene gives CDR1 as LGHNA and CDR2 as YSLEER. The CDR3 has 18 amino acids, counting the end cysteine and phenylalanine. CDR3 DNA is the only sequence kept; it has 54 bases, read in frame from the first base.

Turning to this clone: There is no known antigen for this receptor. Per-base qualities were not stored, and no clone one base away is much larger.

Here the chain combines TRBV4-3 and TRBJ2-3, and 7 junction bases match TRBD1. The clonotype comes from a man younger than 30 in good health and CMV-seropositive. Sequencing was carried out using PBMCs. The encoded CDR3 is CASSSRLQGTSSTDTQYF. The DNA sequence reads TGCGCCAGCAGCTCCCGATTACAGGGGACCTCTAGCACAGATACGCAGTATTTT.